The source of this T cell receptor beta chain is a study of blood T cell repertoires in COVID-19. Assay: immunoSEQ multiplex PCR; the TCRdb copy retains only in-frame clones and omits some. The sample gives about 200,000 clones, roughly 84% of which show up once; roughly 10% is in the top ten. The germline V gene has CDR1 LGHDT and CDR2 YNNKEL (reference sequence). This CDR3 spans 15 amino acids. J lost 7 bases, V lost 4 bases, and 7 bases had no gene match. This sequence was found in a man in his fifties or sixties with active or convalescent COVID-19. This chain joins TRBV3-1 (or the pseudogene TRBV3-2) and TRBJ2-1, with 10 bases matching TRBD2. The sequenced material came from peripheral blood. The CDR3, as DNA: TGTGCCAGCAGCCTGGGACTAGCGTTCCTGAATGAGCAGTTCTTC. It codes for CASSLGLAFLNEQFF.